The T cell receptor (beta chain) under discussion was sequenced for a study of neoadjuvant anti-PD-1 for oral cavity cancer. Across the study: Before surgery, most patients got three to four biweekly 3 mg/kg nivolumab doses.

The CDR3 contains 13 residues. Trimming took 2 bases from V and 5 from J, leaving 7 bases between them. Germline CDR1 and CDR2: MNHNY and SVGAGI (reference sequence). Regarding time point: after neoadjuvant nivolumab, at surgical resection. Cohort: HPV-negative, locally advanced oral cavity squamous cell carcinoma patients. Blood cells were analyzed directly, without culture or expansion. Blood libraries mostly used about 0.5 ug genomic DNA, six replicates each. TCRdb keeps only in-frame clones here, not all; method: immunoSEQ multiplex PCR. The sample has 14,000 or so clones; about 74% are singletons.

The chain carries TRBV6-6 and TRBJ2-1; no reliable D call. The material was PBMCs, obtained after nivolumab (anti-PD-1) treatment. The source is a person aged 35-79 years with oral cavity squamous cell carcinoma. The CDR3 is CASSYPTDNEQFF. DNA of the CDR3: TGTGCCAGCAGTTACCCAACTGACAATGAGCAGTTCTTC.